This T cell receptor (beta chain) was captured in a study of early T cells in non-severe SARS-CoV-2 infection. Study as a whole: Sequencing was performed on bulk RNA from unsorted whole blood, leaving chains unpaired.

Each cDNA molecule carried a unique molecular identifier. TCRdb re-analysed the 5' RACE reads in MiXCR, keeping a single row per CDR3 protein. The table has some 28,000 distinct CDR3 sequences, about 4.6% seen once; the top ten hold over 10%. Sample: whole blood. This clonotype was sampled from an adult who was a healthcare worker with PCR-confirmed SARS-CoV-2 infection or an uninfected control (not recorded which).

The CDR3 here is CASTRSGGARNTIYF. The DNA of the CDR3 is TGTGCCAGCACCCGTTCTGGGGGGGCGCGAAACACCATATATTTT. The chain employs TRBV12-3 or TRBV12-4 and TRBJ1-3; the D gene is possibly TRBD1 (6 bases). This CDR3 is built from 15 residues. Trimming left V 7 bases short and J 5 bases short, with 18 bases between.